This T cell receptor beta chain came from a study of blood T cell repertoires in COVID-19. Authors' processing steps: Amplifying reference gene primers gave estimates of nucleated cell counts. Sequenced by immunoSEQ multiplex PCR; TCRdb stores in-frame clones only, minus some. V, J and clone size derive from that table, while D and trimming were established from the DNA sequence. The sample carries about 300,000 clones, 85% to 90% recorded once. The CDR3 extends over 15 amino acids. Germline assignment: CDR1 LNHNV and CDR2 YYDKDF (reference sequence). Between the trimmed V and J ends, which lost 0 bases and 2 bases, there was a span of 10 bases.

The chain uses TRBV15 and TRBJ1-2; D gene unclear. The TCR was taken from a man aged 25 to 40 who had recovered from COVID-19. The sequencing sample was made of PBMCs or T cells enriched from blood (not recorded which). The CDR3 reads CATSRDRGFNYGYTF. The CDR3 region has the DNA TGTGCCACCAGCAGAGACCGGGGATTCAACTATGGCTACACCTTC.